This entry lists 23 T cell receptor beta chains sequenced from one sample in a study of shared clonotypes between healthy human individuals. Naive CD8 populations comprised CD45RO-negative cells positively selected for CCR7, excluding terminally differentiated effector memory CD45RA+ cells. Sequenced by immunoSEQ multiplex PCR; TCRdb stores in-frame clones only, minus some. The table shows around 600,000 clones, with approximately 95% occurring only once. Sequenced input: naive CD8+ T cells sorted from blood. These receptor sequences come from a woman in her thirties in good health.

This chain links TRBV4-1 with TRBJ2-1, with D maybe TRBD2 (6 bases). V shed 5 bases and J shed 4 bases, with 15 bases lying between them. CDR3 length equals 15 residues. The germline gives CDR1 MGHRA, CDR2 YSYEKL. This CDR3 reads CASSSEGLIYNEQFF. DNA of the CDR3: TGCGCCAGCAGCAGCGAGGGACTGATATACAATGAGCAGTTCTTC.

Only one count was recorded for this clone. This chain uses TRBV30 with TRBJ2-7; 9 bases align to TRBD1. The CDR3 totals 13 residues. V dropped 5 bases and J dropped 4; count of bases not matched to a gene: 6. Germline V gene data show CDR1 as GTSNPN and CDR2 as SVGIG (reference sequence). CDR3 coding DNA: TGTGCCTGGGGGGACAGGGCGGGGTACGAGCAGTACTTC. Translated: CAWGDRAGYEQYF. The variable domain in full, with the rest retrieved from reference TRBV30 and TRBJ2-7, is SQTIHQWPATLVQPVGSPLSLECTVEGTSNPNLYWYRQAAGRGLQLLFYSVGIGQISSEVPQNLSASRPQDRQFILSSKKLLLSDSGFYLCAWGDRAGYEQYFGPGTRLTVT.

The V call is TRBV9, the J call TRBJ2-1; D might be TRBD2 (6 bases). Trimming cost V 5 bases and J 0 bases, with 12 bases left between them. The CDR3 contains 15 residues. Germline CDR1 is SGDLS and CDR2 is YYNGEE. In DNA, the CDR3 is TGTGCCAGCAGGGATAGCGGCAGCTCCTACAATGAGCAGTTCTTC. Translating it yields CASRDSGSSYNEQFF.

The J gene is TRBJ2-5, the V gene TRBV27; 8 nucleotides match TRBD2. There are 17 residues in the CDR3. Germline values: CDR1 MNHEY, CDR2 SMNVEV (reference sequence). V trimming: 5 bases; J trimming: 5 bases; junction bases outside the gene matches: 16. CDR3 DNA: TGTGCCAGCAGTCCCCCTCCTAGCGGGCAAAATCGGGAGACCCAGTACTTC. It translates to CASSPPPSGQNRETQYF.

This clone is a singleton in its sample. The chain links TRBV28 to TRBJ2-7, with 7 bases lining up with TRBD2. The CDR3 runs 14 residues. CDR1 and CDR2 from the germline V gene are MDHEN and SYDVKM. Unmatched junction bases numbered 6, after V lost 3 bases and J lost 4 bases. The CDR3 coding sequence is TGTGCCAGCAGTTTCGGCGGGAGCATATACGAGCAGTACTTC. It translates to CASSFGGSIYEQYF. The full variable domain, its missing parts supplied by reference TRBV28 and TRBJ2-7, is DVKVTQSSRYLVKRTGEKVFLECVQDMDHENMFWYRQDPGLGLRLIYFSYDVKMKEKGDIPEGYSVSREKKERFSLILESASTNQTSMYLCASSFGGSIYEQYFGPGTRLTVT.

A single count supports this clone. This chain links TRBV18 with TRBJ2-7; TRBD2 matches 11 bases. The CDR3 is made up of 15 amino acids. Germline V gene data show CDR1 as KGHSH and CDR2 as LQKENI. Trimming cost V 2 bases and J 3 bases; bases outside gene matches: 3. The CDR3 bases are TGTGCCAGCTCACCAGGAACTAGCGGGAGCTACGAGCAGTACTTC. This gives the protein CASSPGTSGSYEQYF.

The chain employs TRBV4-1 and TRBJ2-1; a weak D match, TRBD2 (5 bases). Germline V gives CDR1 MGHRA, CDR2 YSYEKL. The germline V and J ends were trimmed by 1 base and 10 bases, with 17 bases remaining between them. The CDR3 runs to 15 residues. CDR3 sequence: CASSQGASRSGEQFF. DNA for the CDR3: TGCGCCAGCAGCCAAGGGGCTAGCCGGAGTGGCGAGCAGTTCTTC.

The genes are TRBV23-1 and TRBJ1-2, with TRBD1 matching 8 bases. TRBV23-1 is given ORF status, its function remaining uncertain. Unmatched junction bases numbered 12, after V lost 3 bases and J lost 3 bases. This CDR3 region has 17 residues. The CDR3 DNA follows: TGCGCCAGCAGTCACCAAGGACAGGGCCGTTCCTACTATGGCTACACCTTC. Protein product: CASSHQGQGRSYYGYTF.

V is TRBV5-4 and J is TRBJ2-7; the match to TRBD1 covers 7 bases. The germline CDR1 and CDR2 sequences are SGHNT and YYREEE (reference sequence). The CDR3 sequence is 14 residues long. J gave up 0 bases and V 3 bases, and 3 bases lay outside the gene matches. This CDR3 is CASSSRDSSYEQYF. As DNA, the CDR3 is TGTGCCAGCAGCTCCCGGGACAGCTCCTACGAGCAGTACTTC.

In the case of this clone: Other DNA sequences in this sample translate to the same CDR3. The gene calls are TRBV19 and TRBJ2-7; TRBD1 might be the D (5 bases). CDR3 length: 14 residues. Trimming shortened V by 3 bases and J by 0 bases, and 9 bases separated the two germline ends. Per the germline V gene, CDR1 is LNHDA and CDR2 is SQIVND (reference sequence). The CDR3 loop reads CASSISQGSYEQYF. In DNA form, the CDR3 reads TGTGCCAGTAGTATTAGTCAGGGCTCCTACGAGCAGTACTTC.

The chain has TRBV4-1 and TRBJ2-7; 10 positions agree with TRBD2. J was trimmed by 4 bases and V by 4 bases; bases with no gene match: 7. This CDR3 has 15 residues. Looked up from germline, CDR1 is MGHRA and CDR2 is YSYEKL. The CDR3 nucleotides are TGCGCCAGCAGCCCTTCAGCGGGAGGGCCGTACGAGCAGTACTTC. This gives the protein CASSPSAGGPYEQYF.

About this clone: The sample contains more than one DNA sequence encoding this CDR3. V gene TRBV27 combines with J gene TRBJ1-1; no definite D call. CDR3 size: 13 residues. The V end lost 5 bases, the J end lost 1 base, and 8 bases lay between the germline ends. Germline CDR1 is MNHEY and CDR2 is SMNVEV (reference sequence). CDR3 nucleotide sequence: TGTGCCAGCAGTAGGTCCGCGAACACTGAAGCTTTCTTT. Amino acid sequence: CASSRSANTEAFF.

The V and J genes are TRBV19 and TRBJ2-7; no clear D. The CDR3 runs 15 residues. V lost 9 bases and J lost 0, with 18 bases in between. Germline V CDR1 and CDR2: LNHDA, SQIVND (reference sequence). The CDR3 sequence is CASSSPRSSSYEQYF. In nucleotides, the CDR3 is TGTGCCAGCTCATCCCCCCGTTCGAGCTCCTACGAGCAGTACTTC.

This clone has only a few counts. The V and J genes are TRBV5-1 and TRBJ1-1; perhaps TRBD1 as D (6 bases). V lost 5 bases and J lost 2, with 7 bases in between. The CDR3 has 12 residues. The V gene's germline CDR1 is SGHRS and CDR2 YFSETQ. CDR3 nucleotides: TGCGCCAGCAGACAGGGTAACACTGAAGCTTTCTTT. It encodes CASRQGNTEAFF.

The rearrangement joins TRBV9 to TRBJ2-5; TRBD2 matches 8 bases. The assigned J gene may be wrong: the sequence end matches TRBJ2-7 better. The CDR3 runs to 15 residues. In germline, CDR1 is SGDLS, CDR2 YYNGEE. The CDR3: CASSATGTRTYEQYF. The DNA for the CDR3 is TGTGCCAGCAGCGCGACCGGGACTAGGACCTACGAGCAGTACTTC.

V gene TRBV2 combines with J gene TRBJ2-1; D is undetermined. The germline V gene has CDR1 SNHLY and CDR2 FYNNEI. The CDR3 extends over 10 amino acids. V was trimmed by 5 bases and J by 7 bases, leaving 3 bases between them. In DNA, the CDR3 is TGTGCCAGCAGTCTTAATGAGCAGTTCTTC. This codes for CASSLNEQFF.

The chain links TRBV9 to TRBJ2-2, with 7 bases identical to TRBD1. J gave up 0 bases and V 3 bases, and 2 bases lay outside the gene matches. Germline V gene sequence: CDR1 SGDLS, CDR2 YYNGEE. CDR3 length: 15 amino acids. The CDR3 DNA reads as TGTGCCAGCAGCGAGGGACAGTCGAACACCGGGGAGCTGTTTTTT. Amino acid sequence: CASSEGQSNTGELFF.

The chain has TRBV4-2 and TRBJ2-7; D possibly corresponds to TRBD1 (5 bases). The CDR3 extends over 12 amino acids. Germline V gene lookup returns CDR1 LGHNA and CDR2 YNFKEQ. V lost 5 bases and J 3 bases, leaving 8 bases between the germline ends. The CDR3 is CASSSDSYEQYF. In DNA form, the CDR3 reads TGTGCCAGCAGCTCTGACAGCTACGAGCAGTACTTC.

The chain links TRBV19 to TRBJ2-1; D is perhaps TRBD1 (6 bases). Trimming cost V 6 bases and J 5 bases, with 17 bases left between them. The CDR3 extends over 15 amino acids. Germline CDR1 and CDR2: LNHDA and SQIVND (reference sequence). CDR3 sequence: CASSRSGTTNNEQFF. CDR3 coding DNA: TGTGCCAGTAGCCGGTCCGGGACAACTAACAATGAGCAGTTCTTC.

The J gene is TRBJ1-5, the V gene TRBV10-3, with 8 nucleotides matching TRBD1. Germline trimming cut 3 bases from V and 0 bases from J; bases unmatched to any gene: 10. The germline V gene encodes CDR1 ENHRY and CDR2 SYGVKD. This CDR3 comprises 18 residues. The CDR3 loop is CAISDGQGVPYSNQPQHF. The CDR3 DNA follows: TGTGCCATCAGTGATGGACAGGGAGTCCCGTATAGCAATCAGCCCCAGCATTTT.

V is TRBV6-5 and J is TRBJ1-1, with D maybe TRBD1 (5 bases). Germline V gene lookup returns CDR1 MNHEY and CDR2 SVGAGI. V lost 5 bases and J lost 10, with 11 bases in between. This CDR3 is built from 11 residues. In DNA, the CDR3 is TGTGCCAGCAGTGAACCGAGGGGAGCTTTCTTT. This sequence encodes CASSEPRGAFF.

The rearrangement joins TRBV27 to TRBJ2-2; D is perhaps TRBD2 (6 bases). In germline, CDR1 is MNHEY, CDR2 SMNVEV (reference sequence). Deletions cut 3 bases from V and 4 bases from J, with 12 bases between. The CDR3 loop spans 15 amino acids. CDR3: CASSLVGSVTGELFF. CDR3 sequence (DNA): TGTGCCAGCAGTTTGGTCGGGAGTGTCACCGGGGAGCTGTTTTTT.

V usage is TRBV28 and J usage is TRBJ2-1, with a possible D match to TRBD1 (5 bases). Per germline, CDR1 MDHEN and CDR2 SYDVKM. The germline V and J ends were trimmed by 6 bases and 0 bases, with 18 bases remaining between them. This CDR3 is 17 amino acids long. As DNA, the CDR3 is TGTGCCAGCAGAATAAGGGGCCCTGCGGACTCCTACAATGAGCAGTTCTTC. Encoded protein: CASRIRGPADSYNEQFF.